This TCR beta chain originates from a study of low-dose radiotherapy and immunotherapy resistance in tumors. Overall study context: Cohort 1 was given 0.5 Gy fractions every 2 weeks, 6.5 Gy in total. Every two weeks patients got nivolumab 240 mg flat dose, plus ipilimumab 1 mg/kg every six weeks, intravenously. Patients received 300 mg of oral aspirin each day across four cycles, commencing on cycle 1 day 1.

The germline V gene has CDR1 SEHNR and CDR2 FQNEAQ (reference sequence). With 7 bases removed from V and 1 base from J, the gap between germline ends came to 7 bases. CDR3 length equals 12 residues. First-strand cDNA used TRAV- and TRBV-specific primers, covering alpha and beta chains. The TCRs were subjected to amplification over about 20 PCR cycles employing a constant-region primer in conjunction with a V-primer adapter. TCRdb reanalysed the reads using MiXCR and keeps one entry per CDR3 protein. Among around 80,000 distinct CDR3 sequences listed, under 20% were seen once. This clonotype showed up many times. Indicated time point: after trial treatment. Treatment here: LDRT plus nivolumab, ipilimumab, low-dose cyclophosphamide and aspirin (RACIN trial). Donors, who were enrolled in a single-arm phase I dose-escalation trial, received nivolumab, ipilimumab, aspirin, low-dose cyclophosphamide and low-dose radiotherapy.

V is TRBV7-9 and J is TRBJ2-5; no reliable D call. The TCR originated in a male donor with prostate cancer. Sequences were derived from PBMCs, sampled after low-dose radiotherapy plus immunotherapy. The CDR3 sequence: CASNLAQETQYF. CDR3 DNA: TGTGCCAGCAACCTCGCCCAAGAGACCCAGTACTTC.